These 18 T cell receptor beta chains were sequenced from one sample in a study of blood T cell repertoires in COVID-19 (dated by TCRdb to the early 2020s). Receptor libraries were prepared by the immunoSEQ multiplex PCR assay. The table was pulled from immuneACCESS by TCRdb, which kept in-frame rearrangements only. Such tables lose some clones; where checked, under half of the loss comes from unresolved V genes, and the rest has no known cause. This sample lists 75,000 to 90,000 clones; 75% to 85% were detected once. The biggest ten clones account for around 11% of the sample. Sequenced: peripheral blood. These receptors came from a woman aged 40-49 years with active or convalescent COVID-19.

The chain recombines TRBV30 with TRBJ2-7; 8 positions agree with TRBD1. After removal of 3 bases from V and 0 bases from J, the junction contained 4 bases not matched to a gene. Germline CDR1 is GTSNPN and CDR2 is SVGIG (reference sequence). CDR3 length: 14 amino acids. The CDR3: CAWRQGDSSYEQYF. CDR3 coding DNA: TGTGCCTGGAGACAGGGGGACAGCTCCTACGAGCAGTACTTC.

The genes are TRBV5-1 and TRBJ1-1, with 7 nucleotides matching TRBD1. V gave up 8 bases and J gave up 2 bases; unmatched junction bases: 9. Germline CDR1 SGHRS, CDR2 YFSETQ. This CDR3 contains 14 residues. The CDR3 reads CASAEGAQNTEAFF. The DNA for the CDR3 is TGCGCCAGTGCGGAGGGGGCCCAAAACACTGAAGCTTTCTTT.

V usage is TRBV7-2 and J usage is TRBJ2-7; 9 bases are a match to TRBD2. Trimming removed 5 bases from V and 6 bases from J; junction bases left unmatched: 11. Germline loops: CDR1 SGHTA, CDR2 FQGNSA. CDR3 length: 15 residues. The CDR3 reads CASSAQPGLAVEQYF. CDR3 DNA: TGTGCCAGCAGCGCGCAACCGGGACTAGCTGTCGAGCAGTACTTC.

The rearrangement joins TRBV6-2 or TRBV6-3 to TRBJ1-4; D unclear. V lost 2 bases and J 0 bases, leaving 4 bases between the germline ends. CDR3 length: 14 amino acids. Germline lookup yields CDR1 MNHEY and CDR2 SVGEGT. The CDR3: CASSYAATNEKLFF. CDR3 sequence (DNA): TGTGCCAGCAGTTACGCAGCAACTAATGAAAAACTGTTTTTT.

The V call is TRBV5-1, the J call TRBJ1-2, with 7 nucleotides matching TRBD1. The J segment lost 3 bases and the V segment lost 0 bases, leaving 8 bases of the junction unmatched. The CDR3 loop spans 16 amino acids. CDR1 is SGHRS, CDR2 YFSETQ, per germline. CDR3 amino acids: CASSLATTGTYYGYTF. The CDR3 DNA sequence: TGCGCCAGCAGCTTGGCCACGACAGGGACCTACTATGGCTACACCTTC.

The CDR3 loop is CASSQTGGEGGTQYF. The DNA of the CDR3 is TGTGCCAGCAGCCAAACGGGCGGGGAAGGAGGTACGCAGTATTTT. The rearrangement joins TRBV28 to TRBJ2-3; weak D call: TRBD2 (6 bases). The CDR3 contains 15 residues. Trimming removed 6 bases from V and 8 bases from J, with 21 bases in between. The germline V gene encodes CDR1 MDHEN and CDR2 SYDVKM.

The chain recombines TRBV28 with TRBJ1-3; D may be TRBD1 (6 bases). Trimming cost V 7 bases and J 2 bases, with 9 bases left between them. Germline lookup yields CDR1 MDHEN and CDR2 SYDVKM. The CDR3 spans 13 residues. CDR3 nucleotides: TGTGCCAGCAAGGACAGTCCTGGAAACACCATATATTTT. The encoded protein is CASKDSPGNTIYF.

The CDR3 sequence: CASSPDLTNTGELFF. CDR3 in DNA: TGTGCCAGCTCACCGGACTTAACTAACACCGGGGAGCTGTTTTTT. This rearrangement joins TRBV18 to TRBJ2-2; tentative D call: TRBD2 (5 bases). Trimming shortened V by 3 bases and J by 2 bases, and 10 bases separated the two germline ends. The CDR3 has 15 amino acids. Germline lookup yields CDR1 KGHSH and CDR2 LQKENI.

The chain links TRBV6-6 to TRBJ1-4; 8 bases align to TRBD1. V was clipped by 4 bases and J by 0 bases; unmatched bases: 4. Germline CDR1 and CDR2: MNHNY and SVGAGI (reference sequence). The CDR3 is 16 amino acids. CDR3: CASSLSQGATNEKLFF. The CDR3 DNA sequence: TGTGCCAGCAGTTTATCACAGGGGGCAACTAATGAAAAACTGTTTTTT.

The V and J genes are TRBV27 and TRBJ1-1; D is possibly TRBD1 (6 bases). Germline V gene data show CDR1 as MNHEY and CDR2 as SMNVEV (reference sequence). The V end lost 3 bases, the J end lost 1 base, and 9 bases lay between the germline ends. The CDR3 runs 14 residues. CDR3 sequence (DNA): TGTGCCAGCAGTTTTTTGACAGGGAACACTGAAGCTTTCTTT. It encodes CASSFLTGNTEAFF.

The V gene is TRBV6-1, the J gene TRBJ2-2; D is perhaps TRBD1 (6 bases). CDR1 MNHNS and CDR2 SASEGT come from the germline V gene. V was clipped by 0 bases and J by 0 bases, with 8 bases between them. This CDR3 has 16 residues. CDR3 sequence reads: CASSEAPGANTGELFF. In nucleotides, the CDR3 is TGTGCCAGCAGTGAAGCCCCAGGGGCGAACACCGGGGAGCTGTTTTTT.

The V gene is TRBV20-1, the J gene TRBJ2-7, with 11 bases identical to TRBD2. V lost 3 bases, J lost 10 bases, and 5 bases stayed unmatched. Germline V lookup: CDR1 DFQATT, CDR2 SNEGSKA (reference sequence). CDR3 length: 12 amino acids. CDR3 sequence: CSASTSGRYQYF. The CDR3 bases are TGCAGTGCTAGTACTAGCGGGAGATACCAGTACTTC.

The V gene is TRBV5-1, the J gene TRBJ1-1; the D is unclear. Per germline, CDR1 SGHRS and CDR2 YFSETQ. The CDR3 runs to 15 residues. Trimming removed 4 bases from V and 7 bases from J, with 20 bases in between. The CDR3 here is CASSPQGRTLDEAFF. Written as DNA, the CDR3 is TGCGCCAGCAGCCCCCAAGGGAGAACTCTGGATGAAGCTTTCTTT. Combining the CDR3 with reference TRBV5-1 and TRBJ1-1 gives the whole variable domain KAGVTQTPRYLIKTRGQQVTLSCSPISGHRSVSWYQQTPGQGLQFLFEYFSETQRNKGNFPGRFSGRQFSNSRSEMNVSTLELGDSALYLCASSPQGRTLDEAFFGQGTRLTVV.

The J gene is TRBJ2-2, the V gene TRBV18; tentatively, D is TRBD2 (7 bases). The ends were cut back, 1 base at V and 0 bases at J, with 12 bases in the middle. Germline CDR1 is KGHSH and CDR2 is LQKENI. CDR3 length: 17 amino acids. The CDR3 bases are TGTGCCAGCTCACCACGGGGGGGGCCCTCGAACACCGGGGAGCTGTTTTTT. Translated: CASSPRGGPSNTGELFF. The variable domain in full, with the rest retrieved from reference TRBV18 and TRBJ2-2, is NAGVMQNPRHLVRRRGQEARLRCSPMKGHSHVYWYRQLPEEGLKFMVYLQKENIIDESGMPKERFSAEFPKEGPSILRIQQVVRGDSAAYFCASSPRGGPSNTGELFFGEGSRLTVL.

The chain uses TRBV14 and TRBJ1-2, with TRBD1 matching over 9 bases. CDR1 and CDR2 from the germline V gene are SGHDN and FVKESK. J lost 0 bases, V lost 5 bases, and 1 base had no gene match. The CDR3 loop spans 14 amino acids. The CDR3 bases are TGTGCCAGCAGCTGGGACAGGGCTAACTATGGCTACACCTTC. It yields the protein CASSWDRANYGYTF.

This chain joins TRBV7-2 and TRBJ1-5, with D perhaps matching TRBD1 (5 bases). The CDR3 extends over 12 amino acids. V lost 5 bases and J lost 7, with 9 bases in between. In germline, CDR1 is SGHTA, CDR2 FQGNSA. In DNA form, the CDR3 reads TGTGCCAGCAGCCTGGACAAACAGCCCCAGCATTTT. Translated: CASSLDKQPQHF.

The chain links TRBV19 to TRBJ1-2, with a tentative D call TRBD1 (6 bases). This CDR3 spans 16 amino acids. CDR1 is LNHDA, CDR2 SQIVND, per germline (reference sequence). V was clipped by 3 bases and J by 0 bases, with 14 bases between them. CDR3 amino acids: CASSIGGTGPNYGYTF. The CDR3 region has the DNA TGTGCCAGTAGTATTGGGGGAACAGGGCCTAACTATGGCTACACCTTC.

The V and J genes are TRBV28 and TRBJ1-5, with TRBD1 identical over 8 bases. This CDR3 has 22 residues. Germline V CDR1 and CDR2: MDHEN, SYDVKM. V lost 3 bases to trimming and J lost 3 bases; unmatched junction nucleotides: 25. The DNA for the CDR3 is TGTGCCAGCAGTTTGGTTTGGCACCCCCGGACAGGGCTTTTGGCACACAATCAGCCCCAGCATTTT. Translation: CASSLVWHPRTGLLAHNQPQHF. Full variable domain (outside the CDR3, taken from reference TRBV28 and TRBJ1-5): DVKVTQSSRYLVKRTGEKVFLECVQDMDHENMFWYRQDPGLGLRLIYFSYDVKMKEKGDIPEGYSVSREKKERFSLILESASTNQTSMYLCASSLVWHPRTGLLAHNQPQHFGDGTRLSIL.